The TCR beta chain described here comes from a study of cytomegalovirus exposure and HLA in healthy donors. PCR primers comprised 60 Vbeta and 13 Jbeta primers. The data were produced by immunoSEQ multiplex PCR, yet TCRdb's version contains in-frame clones alone and is incomplete. The sample has 90,000 to 150,000 clones, 77% seen once. Trimming cost V 4 bases and J 6 bases, with 16 bases left between them. Germline values: CDR1 SNHLY, CDR2 FYNNEI. The CDR3 covers 15 residues. V is TRBV2 and J is TRBJ1-5, with unresolved D. The sample comprised PBMCs. This TCR came from a human donor in good health. The CDR3 spells CASSVESISVQPQHF. DNA of the CDR3: TGTGCCAGCAGTGTCGAAAGCATAAGCGTTCAGCCCCAGCATTTT.